This paragraph reports one T cell receptor (beta chain). Germline V gene data show CDR1 as SGHAT and CDR2 as FQNNGV. J lost 9 bases, V lost 5 bases, and 7 bases had no gene match. CDR3 length: 15 amino acids. The sample comes from a study of blood T cells in healthy people across ages. Through a sample-barcoded 5' primer and a J-beta primer mix, a second PCR was run for about 6 to 11 cycles. MiXCR, applied by TCRdb to the 5' RACE reads, yields one record per CDR3 protein. The sample holds about 1 million distinct CDR3 sequences, 40% to 45% seen once. Every sample yielded at least 6.5 million isolated PBMCs.

This TCR was sampled from a woman aged 60-75 years in good health. The J gene is TRBJ2-1, the V gene TRBV11-2; 13 nucleotides match TRBD2. Sequencing was carried out using blood. CDR3 DNA: TGTGCCAGCAGCCTGGGACTAGCGGGAAACGGTGAGCAGTTCTTC. Translation gives CASSLGLAGNGEQFF.